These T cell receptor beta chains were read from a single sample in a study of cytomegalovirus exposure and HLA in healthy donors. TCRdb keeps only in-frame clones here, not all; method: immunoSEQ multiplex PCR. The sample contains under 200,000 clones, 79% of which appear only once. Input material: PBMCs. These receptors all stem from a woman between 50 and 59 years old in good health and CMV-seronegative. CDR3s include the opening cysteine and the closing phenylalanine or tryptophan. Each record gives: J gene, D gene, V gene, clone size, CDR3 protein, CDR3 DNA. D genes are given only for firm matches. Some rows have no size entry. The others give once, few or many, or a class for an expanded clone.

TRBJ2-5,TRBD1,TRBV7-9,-,CSSITRDRDLQETQYF,TGTTCCAGCATCACCCGGGACAGGGACCTCCAAGAGACCCAGTACTTC
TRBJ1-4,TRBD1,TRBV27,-,CASSDLDRANEKLFF,TGTGCCAGCAGCGACCTGGACAGGGCTAATGAAAAACTGTTTTTT
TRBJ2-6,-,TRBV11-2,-,CASSPISGANVLTF,TGTGCCAGCAGCCCCATTTCTGGGGCCAACGTCCTGACTTTC
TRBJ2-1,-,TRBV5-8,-,CASSPGYNEQFF,TGTGCCAGCAGCCCCGGGTACAATGAGCAGTTCTTC
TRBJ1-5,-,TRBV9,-,CASSPDSSRGNQPQHF,TGTGCCAGCAGCCCCGACAGCTCCCGGGGGAATCAGCCCCAGCATTTT
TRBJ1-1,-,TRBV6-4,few,CASSELANTEAFF,TGTGCCAGCAGTGAATTAGCGAACACTGAAGCTTTCTTT
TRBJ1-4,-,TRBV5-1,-,CASSLPSTATNEKLFF,TGCGCCAGCAGCCTACCTTCGACAGCAACTAATGAAAAACTGTTTTTT
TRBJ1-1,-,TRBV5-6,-,CASSLVLQTQNTEAFF,TGTGCCAGCAGCTTGGTACTCCAGACACAGAACACTGAAGCTTTCTTT
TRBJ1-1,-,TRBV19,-,CASSMQGGFYGTEAFF,TGTGCCAGTAGTATGCAGGGCGGATTCTACGGCACTGAAGCTTTCTTT
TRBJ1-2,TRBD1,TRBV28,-,CASSRPGQGNYGYTF,TGTGCCAGCAGCCGTCCGGGACAGGGAAACTATGGCTACACCTTC
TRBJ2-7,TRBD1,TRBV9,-,CASSETGRYEQYF,TGTGCCAGCAGCGAGACAGGGAGATACGAGCAGTACTTC
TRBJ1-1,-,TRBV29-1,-,CSAHRVWNTEAFF,TGCAGCGCTCACAGGGTCTGGAACACTGAAGCTTTCTTT
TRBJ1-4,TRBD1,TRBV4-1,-,CASSQGQTNEKLFF,TGCGCCAGCAGCCAGGGACAGACTAATGAAAAACTGTTTTTT